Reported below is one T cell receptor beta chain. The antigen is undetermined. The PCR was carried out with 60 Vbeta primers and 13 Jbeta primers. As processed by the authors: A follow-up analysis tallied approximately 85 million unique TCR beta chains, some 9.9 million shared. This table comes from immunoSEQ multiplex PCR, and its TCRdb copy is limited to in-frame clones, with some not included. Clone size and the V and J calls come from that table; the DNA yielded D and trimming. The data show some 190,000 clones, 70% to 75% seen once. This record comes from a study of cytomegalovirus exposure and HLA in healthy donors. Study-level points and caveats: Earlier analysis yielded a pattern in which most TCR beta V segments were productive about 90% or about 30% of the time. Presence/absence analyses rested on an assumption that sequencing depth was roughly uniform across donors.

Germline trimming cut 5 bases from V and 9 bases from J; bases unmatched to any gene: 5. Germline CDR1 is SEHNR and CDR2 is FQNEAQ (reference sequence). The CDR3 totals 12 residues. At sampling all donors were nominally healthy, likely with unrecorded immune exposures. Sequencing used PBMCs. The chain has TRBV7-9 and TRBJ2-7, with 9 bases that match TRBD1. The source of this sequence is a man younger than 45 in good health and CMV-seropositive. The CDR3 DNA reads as TGTGCCAGCAGCCCGGGACAGGGAATGCAGTACTTC. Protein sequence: CASSPGQGMQYF.